This T cell receptor (beta chain) was found in a study of shared clonotypes between healthy human individuals. Background on the study: Per donor, CD8 memory used one plate, CD8 naive used two, CD4 memory used three and CD4 naive used three. Points from the study as a whole: The sole specimen, blood, was sampled, and tissue repertoires likely differ.

V gave up 7 bases and J gave up 1 base, with 7 bases separating them. Per the germline V gene, CDR1 is MNHNY and CDR2 is SVGAGI (reference sequence). This CDR3 region has 12 residues. CD45RO-negative, CCR7-selected cells formed the naive CD8 fraction, which excluded terminally differentiated effector memory CD45RA+ cells. The healthy adult donors were HIV-negative and reported no recent acute infections or vaccinations. Comments on this clone: The antigen remains unidentified.

Using about 190 ng DNA, around 30,000 T cell genomes, the sorted-subset replicate PCRs were run. Repertoires were generated with immunoSEQ multiplex PCR, while TCRdb's copy carries only in-frame clones and drops some. The repertoire holds around 700,000 clones, with about 90% as singletons. The chain combines TRBV6-6 with TRBJ1-1, with D maybe TRBD1 (5 bases). This TCR came from a man younger than 45 in good health. Sequenced sample: naive CD8+ T cells sorted from blood. The DNA of the CDR3 is TGTGCCAGCATCACAGGGAACACTGAAGCTTTCTTT. Translation gives CASITGNTEAFF.